Sequencing of this T cell receptor (beta chain) was carried out in a study of low-dose radiotherapy and immunotherapy resistance in tumors. Background on the study: Intravenous ipilimumab 1 mg/kg every six weeks was given with nivolumab 240 mg every two weeks. Intravenous cyclophosphamide 200 mg/m2 was given every two weeks, one day before radiation and immunotherapy.

The time point was: before trial treatment. Those who qualified had advanced solid tumors (lacking tumor-infiltrating lymphocytes). CDR3 length equals 14 residues. Germline values: CDR1 SGHTA, CDR2 FQGNSA. The V and J ends lost 7 bases and 0 bases, in that order; junction bases with no gene match: 4. Alpha and beta chains were covered, as first-strand cDNA relied on TRAV- and TRBV-specific primers. For amplifying TCRs, the PCR ran for approximately 18 cycles with Phusion, which was used together with a constant-region primer and the adapter on the V primers. TCRdb ran MiXCR on the reads and lists one entry per CDR3 protein. The sample consists of roughly 36,000 distinct CDR3 sequences, roughly 31% of them appearing once.

The receptor comes from a male donor with gallbladder cancer. The sequencing here drew on PBMCs, taken before treatment. This rearrangement joins TRBV7-2 to TRBJ2-3, with 7 bases aligning to TRBD2. CDR3 in DNA: TGTGCCAGCATGGGGGGGGGGAGCACAGATACGCAGTATTTT. It specifies CASMGGGSTDTQYF.